What follows is one TCR beta chain and its context. Its matching antigen is unknown. Trimming removed 0 bases from V and 5 bases from J, with 13 bases in between. There are 15 residues in the CDR3. From germline, CDR1 is MNHEY and CDR2 SVGAGI. This record belongs to a study of a mutant IDH1 vaccine in newly diagnosed glioma. Data came from immunoSEQ multiplex PCR; TCRdb stores just in-frame clones and leaves some out. Counted here are tens of thousands of clones, approximately 84% occurring once; the ten biggest clones make up approximately 10%. Specified time point: week 11, during vaccination. In the vaccine, a single dose held 300 ug of the mutant IDH1 20-mer peptide, along with topical imiquimod.

This sequence was found in a woman aged 45 to 65 with glioma. The chain employs TRBV6-5 and TRBJ2-5; no firm D call. The specimen comprised PBMCs, sampled from a glioma patient whose treatment included an IDH1 peptide vaccine. This chain's CDR3 is CASSYSITVGETQYF. In DNA, the CDR3 is TGTGCCAGCAGTTACTCGATTACGGTGGGGGAGACCCAGTACTTC.